The sequence of this T cell receptor (beta chain) was determined in a study of blood T cell repertoires in COVID-19. The wider study: Sites in the United States, Italy and Spain provided acute and convalescent COVID-19 samples.

Germline V gives CDR1 MNHEY, CDR2 SMNVEV (reference sequence). The CDR3 runs 15 residues. The V end was cut by 3 bases, the J end by 4 bases, with 14 bases between. Only one count was recorded for this clone. Per the original data handling: Amplified reference gene primers provided the basis for estimating nucleated cell counts. The protocol was immunoSEQ multiplex PCR, while the TCRdb copy is restricted to in-frame clones and leaves out a portion. The V and J calls and clone size were taken over from that table, and D and trimming were inferred from the DNA. The table has about 190,000 clones, roughly 88% seen once.

The chain couples TRBV27 to TRBJ2-3; a possible D gene is TRBD2 (6 bases). What was sequenced was PBMCs or T cells enriched from blood (not recorded which). This TCR derives from a man aged 40-49 years with acute COVID-19. The CDR3 is CASSLGLHRSDTQYF. The CDR3 DNA reads as TGTGCCAGCAGTTTGGGACTTCACCGGTCAGATACGCAGTATTTT.